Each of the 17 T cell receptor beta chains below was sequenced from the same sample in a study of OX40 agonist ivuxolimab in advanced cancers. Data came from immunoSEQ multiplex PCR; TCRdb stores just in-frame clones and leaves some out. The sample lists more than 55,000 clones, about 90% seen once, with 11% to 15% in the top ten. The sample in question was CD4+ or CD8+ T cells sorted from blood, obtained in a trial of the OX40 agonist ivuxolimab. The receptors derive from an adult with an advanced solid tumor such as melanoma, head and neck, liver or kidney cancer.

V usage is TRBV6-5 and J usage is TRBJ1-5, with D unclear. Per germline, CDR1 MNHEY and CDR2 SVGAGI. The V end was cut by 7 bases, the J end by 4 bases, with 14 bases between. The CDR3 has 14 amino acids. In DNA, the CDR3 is TGTGCCAGCAATCCCGGCAGATCAAATCAGCCCCAGCATTTT. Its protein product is CASNPGRSNQPQHF.

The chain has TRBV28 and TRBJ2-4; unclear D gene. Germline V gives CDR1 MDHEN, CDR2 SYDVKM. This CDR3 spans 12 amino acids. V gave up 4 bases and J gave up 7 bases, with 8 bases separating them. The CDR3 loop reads CASSSLRNIQYF. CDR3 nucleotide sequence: TGTGCCAGCAGTTCCCTAAGGAACATTCAGTACTTC.

CDR3 nucleotide sequence: TGTGCCAGAAGCCGGAGAACTGCCAAGGGGGAGCAGTTCTTC. This codes for CARSRRTAKGEQFF. This chain links TRBV5-3 with TRBJ2-1; TRBD1 is a possible D gene (5 bases). TRBV5-3 is recorded as an ORF, its role being uncertain. Between the trimmed V and J ends, which lost 4 bases and 10 bases, there was a span of 18 bases. The CDR3 extends over 14 amino acids.

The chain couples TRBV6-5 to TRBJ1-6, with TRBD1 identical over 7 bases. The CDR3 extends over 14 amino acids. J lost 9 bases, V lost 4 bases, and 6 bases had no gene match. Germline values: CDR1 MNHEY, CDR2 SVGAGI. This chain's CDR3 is CASSSRGLVSPLHF. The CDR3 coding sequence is TGTGCCAGCAGTTCCAGGGGGTTGGTTTCACCCCTCCACTTT.

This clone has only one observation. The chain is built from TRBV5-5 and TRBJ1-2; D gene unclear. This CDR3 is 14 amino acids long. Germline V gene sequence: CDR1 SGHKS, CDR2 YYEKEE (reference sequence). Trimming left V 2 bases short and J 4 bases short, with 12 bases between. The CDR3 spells CASSFGPSSYGYTF. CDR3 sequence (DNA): TGTGCCAGCAGCTTCGGGCCCTCCTCCTATGGCTACACCTTC.

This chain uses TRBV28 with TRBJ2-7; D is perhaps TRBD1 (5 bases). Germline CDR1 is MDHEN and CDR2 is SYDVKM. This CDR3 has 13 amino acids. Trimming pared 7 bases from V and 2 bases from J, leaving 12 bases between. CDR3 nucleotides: TGTGCCAGCACGAAGACAGTCACCTACGAGCAGTACTTC. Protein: CASTKTVTYEQYF.

In nucleotides, the CDR3 is TGTGCCAGCAGTTCCCGGGACAGGGTTTACGAGCAGTACTTC. It encodes CASSSRDRVYEQYF. The J gene is TRBJ2-7, the V gene TRBV28, with 9 bases that match TRBD1. The CDR3 extends over 14 amino acids. V lost 4 bases, J lost 4 bases, and 5 bases stayed unmatched. Germline V CDR1 and CDR2: MDHEN, SYDVKM.

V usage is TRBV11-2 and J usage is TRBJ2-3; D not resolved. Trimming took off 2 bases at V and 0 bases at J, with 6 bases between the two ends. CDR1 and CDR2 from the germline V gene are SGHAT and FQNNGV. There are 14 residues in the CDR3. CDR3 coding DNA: TGTGCCAGCAGCTTAAACTGGAGCACAGATACGCAGTATTTT. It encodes CASSLNWSTDTQYF.

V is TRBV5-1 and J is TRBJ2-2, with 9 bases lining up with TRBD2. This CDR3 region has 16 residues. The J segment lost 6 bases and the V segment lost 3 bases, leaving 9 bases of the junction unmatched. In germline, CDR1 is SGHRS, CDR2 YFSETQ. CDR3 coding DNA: TGCGCCAGCAGCTCCTCCGGGACTAGCTCAGCCGGGGAGCTGTTTTTT. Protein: CASSSSGTSSAGELFF.

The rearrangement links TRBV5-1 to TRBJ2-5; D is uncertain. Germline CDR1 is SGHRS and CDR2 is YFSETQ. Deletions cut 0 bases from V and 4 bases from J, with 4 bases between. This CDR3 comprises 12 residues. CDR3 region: CASSLGLETQYF. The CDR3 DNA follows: TGCGCCAGCAGCTTGGGACTAGAGACCCAGTACTTC. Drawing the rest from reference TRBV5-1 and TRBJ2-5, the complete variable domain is KAGVTQTPRYLIKTRGQQVTLSCSPISGHRSVSWYQQTPGQGLQFLFEYFSETQRNKGNFPGRFSGRQFSNSRSEMNVSTLELGDSALYLCASSLGLETQYFGPGTRLLVL.

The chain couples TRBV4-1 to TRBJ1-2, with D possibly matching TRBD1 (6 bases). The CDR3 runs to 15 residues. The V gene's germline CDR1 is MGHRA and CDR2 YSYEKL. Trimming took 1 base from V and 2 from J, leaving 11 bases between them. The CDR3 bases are TGCGCCAGCAGCCAAGCAAAGAGGGGGAACTATGGCTACACCTTC. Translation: CASSQAKRGNYGYTF.

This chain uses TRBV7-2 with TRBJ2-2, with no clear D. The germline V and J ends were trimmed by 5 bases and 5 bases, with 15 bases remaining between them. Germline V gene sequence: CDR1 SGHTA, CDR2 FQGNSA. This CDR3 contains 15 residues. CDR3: CASSPTGSRTGELFF. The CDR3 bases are TGTGCCAGCAGCCCTACTGGCAGCCGTACCGGGGAGCTGTTTTTT.

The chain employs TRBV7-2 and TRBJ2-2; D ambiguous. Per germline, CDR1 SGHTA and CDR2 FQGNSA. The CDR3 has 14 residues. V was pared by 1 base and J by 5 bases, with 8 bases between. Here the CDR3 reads CASSLGWVTGELFF. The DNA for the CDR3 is TGTGCCAGCAGCTTAGGGTGGGTGACCGGGGAGCTGTTTTTT.

The CDR3 coding sequence is TGTGCCAGCAGTTACTCGGGCGGGAGGATCTACGAGCAGTACTTC. It specifies CASSYSGGRIYEQYF. The chain carries TRBV6-5 and TRBJ2-7; 8 bases align to TRBD2. The V gene end was trimmed by 0 bases and the J gene end by 3 bases; junction bases not matched to a gene: 4. The germline CDR1 and CDR2 sequences are MNHEY and SVGAGI. The CDR3 is 15 residues long.

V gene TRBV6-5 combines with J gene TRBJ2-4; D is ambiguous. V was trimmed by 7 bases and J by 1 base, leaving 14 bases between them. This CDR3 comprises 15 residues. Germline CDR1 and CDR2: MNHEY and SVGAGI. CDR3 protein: CASTLSTPAKNIQYF. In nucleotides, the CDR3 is TGTGCCAGCACCCTTAGTACCCCCGCCAAAAACATTCAGTACTTC.

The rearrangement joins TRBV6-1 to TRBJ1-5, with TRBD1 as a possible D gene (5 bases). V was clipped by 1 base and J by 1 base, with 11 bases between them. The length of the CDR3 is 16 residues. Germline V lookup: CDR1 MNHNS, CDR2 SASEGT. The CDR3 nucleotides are TGTGCCAGCAGTGAAGGTTACAGGAGGAGCAATCAGCCCCAGCATTTT. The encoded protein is CASSEGYRRSNQPQHF.

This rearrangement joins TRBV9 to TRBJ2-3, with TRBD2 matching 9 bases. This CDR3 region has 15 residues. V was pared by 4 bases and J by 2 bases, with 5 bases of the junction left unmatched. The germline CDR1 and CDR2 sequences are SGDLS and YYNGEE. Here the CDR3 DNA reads TGTGCCAGCAGCCCCCGACTAGCGGACACAGATACGCAGTATTTT. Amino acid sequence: CASSPRLADTDTQYF. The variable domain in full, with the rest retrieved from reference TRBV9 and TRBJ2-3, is DSGVTQTPKHLITATGQRVTLRCSPRSGDLSVYWYQQSLDQGLQFLIQYYNGEERAKGNILERFSAQQFPDLHSELNLSSLELGDSALYFCASSPRLADTDTQYFGPGTRLTVL.